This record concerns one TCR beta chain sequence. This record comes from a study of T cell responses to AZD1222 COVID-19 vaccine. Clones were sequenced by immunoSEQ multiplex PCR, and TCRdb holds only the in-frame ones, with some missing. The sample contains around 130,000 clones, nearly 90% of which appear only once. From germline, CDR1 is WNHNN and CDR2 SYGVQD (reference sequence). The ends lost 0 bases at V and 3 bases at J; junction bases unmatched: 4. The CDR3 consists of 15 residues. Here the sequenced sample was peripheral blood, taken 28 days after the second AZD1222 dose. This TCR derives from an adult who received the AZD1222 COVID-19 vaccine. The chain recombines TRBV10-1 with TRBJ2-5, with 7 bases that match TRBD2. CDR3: CASSESSSGKETQYF. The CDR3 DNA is TGCGCCAGCAGTGAGTCGTCTAGCGGAAAAGAGACCCAGTACTTC.